The clone carrying this T cell receptor (beta chain) was found a few times. The antigen is undetermined. This entry comes from a study of T-cell memory formation after mild COVID-19. General study findings and limits: Among clones contracting day 15 to 85, CD4/CD8 was balanced, whereas later expanders leaned CD4+.

V was pared by 7 bases and J by 4 bases, with 5 bases of the junction left unmatched. Looked up from germline, CDR1 is KGHDR and CDR2 is SFDVKD. CDR3 size: 15 residues. TCRdb recomputed calls from the 5' RACE reads with MiXCR, one row per CDR3 protein. The sample lists fewer than 250,000 distinct CDR3 sequences, 15% to 19% occurring once. The clonotype originates from an adult woman who had mild COVID-19 (a few samples of this study predate the infection). Cell type and time point are not known. The genes are TRBV24-1 and TRBJ2-1; 11 bases line up with TRBD1. The sequenced material came from PBMCs or a T cell subset sorted from them (not recorded which). CDR3 bases: TGTGCCACCAGAGGACAGGGGGCAATGTACAATGAGCAGTTCTTC. Protein product: CATRGQGAMYNEQFF.